This TCR beta chain came from a study of CD8 T cells in ankylosing spondylitis. Study-wide points: Disease-linked clones reportedly concentrated significantly in matched ankylosing spondylitis synovial fluid. Earlier authors reported some of these motif variants in reactive arthritis synovial fluid and blood.

This clonotype was counted at least ten times. The target antigen is unknown. Making the TCR beta libraries involved quantitative 5'-RACE with molecular barcodes. TCRdb re-derived calls from the 5' RACE reads in MiXCR, one entry per CDR3 protein. The sample yields 130,000 or so distinct CDR3 sequences, about 7% seen once. The specimen was blood, either unsorted or a sorted T cell fraction (not recorded which). The receptor was derived from a male donor with ankylosing spondylitis or in good health (not recorded which).

The CDR3 protein is CASGQPSFTGTGELFF. CDR3 coding DNA: TGTGCCAGCGGCCAGCCCAGCTTTACGGGGACCGGGGAGCTGTTTTTT. The chain is built from TRBV27 and TRBJ2-2; maybe TRBD2 (5 bases). The length of the CDR3 is 16 residues. CDR1 is MNHEY, CDR2 SMNVEV, per germline (reference sequence). V lost 8 bases to trimming and J lost 5 bases, with 21 bases between them.